This T cell receptor beta chain is drawn from a study of blood T cell repertoires in COVID-19. Assay used: immunoSEQ multiplex PCR; TCRdb lists only in-frame clones, some missing. This sample has a few hundred thousand clones, with 80% to 90% found just once. The germline gives CDR1 MDHEN, CDR2 SYDVKM. This CDR3 is built from 15 residues. Trimming removed 3 bases from V and 6 bases from J; junction bases left unmatched: 5. Symptom resolution, clearance, or two negative PCRs marked the recovered donors of Cohort 3. This sequence originates from a woman in her twenties or thirties who had recovered from COVID-19. V is TRBV28 and J is TRBJ1-2; 12 nucleotides agree with TRBD1. The sequencing input was PBMCs or T cells enriched from blood (not recorded which). CDR3: CASSFPGQGADGYTF. The DNA for the CDR3 is TGTGCCAGCAGTTTCCCGGGACAGGGGGCCGATGGCTACACCTTC.